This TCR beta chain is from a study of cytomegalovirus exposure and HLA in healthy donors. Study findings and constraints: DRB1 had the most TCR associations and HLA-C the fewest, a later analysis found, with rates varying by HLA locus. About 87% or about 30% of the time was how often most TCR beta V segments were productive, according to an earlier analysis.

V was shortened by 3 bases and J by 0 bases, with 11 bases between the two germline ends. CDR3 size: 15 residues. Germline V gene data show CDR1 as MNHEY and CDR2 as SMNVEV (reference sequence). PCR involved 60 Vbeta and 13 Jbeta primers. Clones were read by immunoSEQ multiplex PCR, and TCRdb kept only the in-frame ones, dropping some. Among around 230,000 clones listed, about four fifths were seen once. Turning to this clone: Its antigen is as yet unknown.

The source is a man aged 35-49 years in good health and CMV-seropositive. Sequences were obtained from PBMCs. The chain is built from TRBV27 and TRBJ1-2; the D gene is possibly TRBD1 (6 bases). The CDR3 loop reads CASSLGAGANYGYTF. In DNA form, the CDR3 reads TGTGCCAGCAGTTTGGGGGCAGGGGCTAACTATGGCTACACCTTC.